The present entry profiles one T cell receptor (beta chain) with its context. These data come from a study of blood T cell repertoires in COVID-19. With 8 bases clipped from V and 5 bases from J, the junction kept 8 bases outside the gene matches. The CDR3 is 14 residues long. Germline-derived CDR1 and CDR2 are LGHDT and YNNKEL (reference sequence). Assay used: immunoSEQ multiplex PCR; TCRdb lists only in-frame clones, some missing. The table has roughly 250,000 clones, more than 75% seen once. V is TRBV3-1 (or the pseudogene TRBV3-2) and J is TRBJ2-2; TRBD2 matches at 7 bases. This TCR derives from a middle-aged woman with acute COVID-19. Sequenced sample: PBMCs or T cells enriched from blood (not recorded which). The CDR3 protein is CASGGELRTGELFF. In nucleotides, the CDR3 is TGTGCCAGCGGGGGGGAATTAAGGACCGGGGAGCTGTTTTTT.